This T cell receptor beta chain appears in the sequencing data of a study of monozygotic twins with inflammatory bowel disease. From the 5' RACE reads, TCRdb lists one entry per CDR3 protein and no DNA. This sample carries some 450,000 distinct CDR3 sequences, with around 2.4% going to the ten biggest clones. Worth noting for this clonotype: Its antigen is not known.

The CDR3 spans 16 residues. CDR1 and CDR2 (germline): SEHNR, FQNEAQ (reference sequence). General study findings and limits: IBD patients exhibited fewer clonotypes shared with other individuals than healthy twins, particularly with disease activity. Lower TCRbeta diversity (inverse Simpson) was seen in IBD patients than in healthy co-twins.

The source is a human donor with ulcerative colitis or Crohn's disease, or a healthy co-twin of an affected twin (not recorded which). The chain has TRBV7-9 and TRBJ2-3; TCRdb proposes TRBD1, but this gene call is untestable without DNA. Sequencing used blood. Here the CDR3 reads CASSSHRDREGDTQYF.